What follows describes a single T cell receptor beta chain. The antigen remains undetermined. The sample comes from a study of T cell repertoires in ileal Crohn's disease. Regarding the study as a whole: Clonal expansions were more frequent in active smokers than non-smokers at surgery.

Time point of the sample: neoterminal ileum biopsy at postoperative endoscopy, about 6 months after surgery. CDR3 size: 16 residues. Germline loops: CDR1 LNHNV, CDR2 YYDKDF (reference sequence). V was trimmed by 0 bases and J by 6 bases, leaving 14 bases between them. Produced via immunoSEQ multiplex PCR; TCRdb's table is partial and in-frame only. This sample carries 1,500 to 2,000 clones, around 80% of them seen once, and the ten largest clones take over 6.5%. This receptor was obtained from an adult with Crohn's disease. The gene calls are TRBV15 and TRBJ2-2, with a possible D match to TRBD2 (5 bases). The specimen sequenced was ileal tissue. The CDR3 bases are TGTGCCACCAGCAGAGACGGGGTGATCGTTTCCGGGGAGCTGTTTTTT. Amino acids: CATSRDGVIVSGELFF.